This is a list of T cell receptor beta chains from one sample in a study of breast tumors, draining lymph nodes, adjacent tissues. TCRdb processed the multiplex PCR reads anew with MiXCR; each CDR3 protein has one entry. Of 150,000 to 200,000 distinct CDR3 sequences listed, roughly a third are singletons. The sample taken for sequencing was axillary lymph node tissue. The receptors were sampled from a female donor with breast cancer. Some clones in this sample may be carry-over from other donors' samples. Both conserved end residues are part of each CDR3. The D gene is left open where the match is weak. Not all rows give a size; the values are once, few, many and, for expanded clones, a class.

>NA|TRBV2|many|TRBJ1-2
TGTGCCAGCGGGGGCCCGGGCGCCTACACCTTC
CASGGPGAYTF
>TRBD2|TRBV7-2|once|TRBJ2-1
TGTGCCAGCAGCTTAGTCCCTAGCGGGGCATACAATGAGCAGTTCTTC
CASSLVPSGAYNEQFF
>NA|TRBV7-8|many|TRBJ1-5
TGTGCCAGCAGCCCGGCGACCAGTCCGGGACAGCCCCAGCATTTT
CASSPATSPGQPQHF
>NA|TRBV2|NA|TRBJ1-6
TGTGCCAGCAGTCCCCCGGGGTCACCCCTCCACTTT
CASSPPGSPLHF
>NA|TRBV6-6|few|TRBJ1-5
TGTGCCAGCAGTTACTCGGGTTCGGTGGGCAATCAGCCCCAGCATTTT
CASSYSGSVGNQPQHF
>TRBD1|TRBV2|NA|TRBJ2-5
TGTGCCAGCAACGGACAGGGGGCTTCGGGAGAGACCCAGTACTTC
CASNGQGASGETQYF
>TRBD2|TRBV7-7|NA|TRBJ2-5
TGTGCTAGCAGCCGGACTAGCGGGAGGCCAGAAGAGACCCAGTACTTC
CASSRTSGRPEETQYF
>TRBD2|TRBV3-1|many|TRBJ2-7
TGTGCCAGCAGCCAGATAGCGGGCCATTACGAGCAGTACTTC
CASSQIAGHYEQYF
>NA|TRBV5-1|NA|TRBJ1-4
TGCGCCAGCAGCCATGGGACGGAGGAAAAATTGTTTTTT
CASSHGTEEKLFF
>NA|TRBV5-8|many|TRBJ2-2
TGTGCCAGCAGCTTGGGACAGAGGACCGGGGAGCTGTTTTTT
CASSLGQRTGELFF
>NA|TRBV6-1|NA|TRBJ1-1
TGTGCCAGCAGTGAAACAGTAGGCACTGAAGCTTTCTTT
CASSETVGTEAFF
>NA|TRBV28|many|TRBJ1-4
TGTGCCAGCAGTTCGCCCACTCTTAATGAAAAACTGTTTTTT
CASSSPTLNEKLFF
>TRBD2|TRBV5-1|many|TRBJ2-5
TGCGCCAGCAGCTTGTTGACGGGGGGTAGGGAGACCCAGTACTTC
CASSLLTGGRETQYF
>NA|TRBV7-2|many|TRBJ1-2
TGTGCCAGCAGCTTAGAGATCCCCGTCTATGGCTACACCTTC
CASSLEIPVYGYTF
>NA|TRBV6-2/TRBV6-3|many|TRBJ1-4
TGTGCCACCAAAAGGGGTAGCGAAAAACTGTTTTTT
CATKRGSEKLFF
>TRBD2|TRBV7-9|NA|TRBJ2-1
TGTGCCAGCAGCTCGGGACTAGCGGGGGCGAACAATGAGCAGTTCTTC
CASSSGLAGANNEQFF
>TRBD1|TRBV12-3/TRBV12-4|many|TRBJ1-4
TGTGCCAGCAGACGGACAGGGGCTAATGAAAAACTGTTTTTT
CASRRTGANEKLFF
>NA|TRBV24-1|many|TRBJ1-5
TGTGCCACCAGTGACAGTCCCAGGGGAAGGGCAATTTCTTATCAGCCCCAGCATTTT
CATSDSPRGRAISYQPQHF
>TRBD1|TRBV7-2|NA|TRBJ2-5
TGTGCCAGCAGCTTAGCGGGACAGTTAAGGGCCCAAGAGACCCAGTACTTC
CASSLAGQLRAQETQYF
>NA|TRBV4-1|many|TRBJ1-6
TGCGCCAGCAGCCGAGGCCCCACCACTGGTAATTCACCCCTCCACTTT
CASSRGPTTGNSPLHF
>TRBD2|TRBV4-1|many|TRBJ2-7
TGCGCCAGCAGCCAAGACACTAGCGGGAGGCCCTACGAGCAGTACTTC
CASSQDTSGRPYEQYF
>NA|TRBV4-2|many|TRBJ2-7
TGTGCCAGCAGCCAAGGAGGGGGAGGCTCCTACGAGCAGTACTTC
CASSQGGGGSYEQYF
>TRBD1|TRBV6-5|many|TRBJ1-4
TGTGCCAGCAGTTCGGACAGGGGGCAATATGAAAAACTGTTTTTT
CASSSDRGQYEKLFF
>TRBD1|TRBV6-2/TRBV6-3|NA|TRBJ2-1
TGTGCCAGCAGTTACCCGACAGGGTCTGGTTTAGGGAATGAGCAGTTCTTC
CASSYPTGSGLGNEQFF
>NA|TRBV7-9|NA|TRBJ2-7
TGTGCCAGCAGCAGAACAAGGACCTACGAGCAGTACTTC
CASSRTRTYEQYF
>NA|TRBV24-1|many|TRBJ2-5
TGTGCCACCATGGGTACCGGGGTCGAGACCCAGTACTTC
CATMGTGVETQYF
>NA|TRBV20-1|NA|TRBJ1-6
TGCAGTGCTAGATATAGTAGGGCCTATAATTCACCCCTCCACTTT
CSARYSRAYNSPLHF
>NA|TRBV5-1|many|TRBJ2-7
TGCGCCAGCAGCTTGGGTTTAGTGGTTGGCTTGACCTACGAGCAGTACTTC
CASSLGLVVGLTYEQYF
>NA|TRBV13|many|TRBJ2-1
TGTGCCAGCAGCCCACAGAAGGAGCAGTTCTTC
CASSPQKEQFF
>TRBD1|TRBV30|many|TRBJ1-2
TGTGCCTGGAGTAGGGGACAGGGGGATGGCTACACCTTC
CAWSRGQGDGYTF
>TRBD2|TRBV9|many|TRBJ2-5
TGTGCCAGCAGCGCGCCTAGCGGGGCAGCAGAGACCCAGTACTTC
CASSAPSGAAETQYF
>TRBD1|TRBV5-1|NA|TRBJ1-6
TGCGCCAGCAGCTTCCCAGGGGGGAATTCCCCCCTCCACTTT
CASSFPGGNSPLHF
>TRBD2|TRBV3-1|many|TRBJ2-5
TGTGCCAGCAGCCGAGTCGGTAGCGGGGGAAACCTACAAGAGACCCAGTACTTC
CASSRVGSGGNLQETQYF
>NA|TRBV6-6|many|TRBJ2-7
TGTGCCAGCAGCCCCTTCACGGACACGGCAAGGTACGAGCAGTACTTC
CASSPFTDTARYEQYF
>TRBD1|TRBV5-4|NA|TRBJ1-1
TGTGCCAGCAGGGGTAGGGACAGGGGAATGAACACTGAAGCTTTCTTT
CASRGRDRGMNTEAFF
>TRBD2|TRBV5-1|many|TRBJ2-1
TGCGCCAGCACGATGCGGGGTAGCGGGGGATACAATGAGCAGTTCTTC
CASTMRGSGGYNEQFF
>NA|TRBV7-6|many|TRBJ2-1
TGTGCCAGTCAGAGCTTAGCGGTCAATTACAATGAGCAGTTCTTC
CASQSLAVNYNEQFF
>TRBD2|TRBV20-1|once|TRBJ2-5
TGCAGTGCTCTTACGAGCGGGGTCGGTGAGATCCAGTACTTC
CSALTSGVGEIQYF